A single sample is the source of the 16 T cell receptor beta chains below, sequenced in a study of T cells after yellow fever vaccination. MiXCR, run by TCRdb on the 5' RACE reads, gives a single entry per CDR3 protein. Of 300,000 to 350,000 distinct CDR3 sequences in the sample, approximately 4% were seen once. The sample in question was PBMCs, obtained 15 days after the yellow fever booster vaccination. The receptors derive from a man between 18 and 35 years old who received the YFV17D yellow fever vaccine.

This clonotype was recorded at least ten times. The chain combines TRBV7-2 with TRBJ1-2; D not resolved. The CDR3 has 12 residues. Germline CDR1 reads SGHTA; CDR2 reads FQGNSA. Trimming removed 4 bases from V and 5 bases from J, with 8 bases in between. The chain's CDR3 is CASSYPSYGYTF. CDR3 DNA sequence: TGTGCCAGCAGCTACCCCTCGTATGGCTACACCTTC.

This clonotype was picked up a small number of times. The CDR3, as DNA: TGTGCCAGCAGCTTAAACTCGGGGCAAATTGATACGCAGTATTTT. Translation: CASSLNSGQIDTQYF. The chain carries TRBV7-6 and TRBJ2-3, with D perhaps assigned TRBD1 or TRBD2 (5 bases each). Germline CDR1 reads SGHVS; CDR2 reads FNYEAQ. V was clipped by 2 bases and J by 6 bases, with 15 bases between them. CDR3 length: 15 amino acids.

This clonotype has just a few counts. The chain recombines TRBV11-2 with TRBJ2-7, with TRBD1 as a possible D gene (5 bases). V lost 5 bases, J lost 2 bases, and 13 bases lay in between. Germline loops: CDR1 SGHAT, CDR2 FQNNGV. The CDR3 has 14 residues. DNA of the CDR3: TGTGCCAGCAGCGTAGGGGTCGCGGCCTACGAGCAGTACTTC. It encodes CASSVGVAAYEQYF.

This clonotype was recorded many times. The chain combines TRBV7-6 with TRBJ2-2; D remains unclear. Germline CDR1 reads SGHVS; CDR2 reads FNYEAQ. The CDR3 spans 13 residues. V lost 2 bases and J lost 7, with 8 bases in between. CDR3 coding DNA: TGTGCCAGCAGCTTAACCAATAGCGGGGAGCTGTTTTTT. This codes for CASSLTNSGELFF.

This clonotype has ten or more counts. Its ends do not fully match the called genes, so a read error is possible. This chain joins TRBV27 and TRBJ1-2; perhaps TRBD1 as D (6 bases). Germline values: CDR1 MNHEY, CDR2 SMNVEV (reference sequence). CDR3 length: 14 amino acids. DNA for the CDR3: TGTGCCAGCGGATGGAAGGGACATAACCATGGCTACACCTTC. Amino acids: CASGWKGHNHGYTF.

This rearrangement joins TRBV6-5 to TRBJ2-7; no clear D gene. Per germline, CDR1 MNHEY and CDR2 SVGAGI. This CDR3 spans 15 amino acids. Trimming cost V 0 bases and J 2 bases, with 11 bases left between them. CDR3 protein: CASSYSTAAPYEQYF. CDR3 DNA: TGTGCCAGCAGTTACTCGACCGCCGCCCCCTACGAGCAGTACTTC.

This clonotype was observed many times. The V gene is TRBV11-1, the J gene TRBJ2-1, with 10 bases lining up with TRBD2. Germline CDR1 SGHAT, CDR2 FQDESV (reference sequence). The V gene end was trimmed by 7 bases and the J gene end by 9 bases; junction bases not matched to a gene: 12. CDR3 size: 15 residues. The chain's CDR3 is CASKSGTSAPSEQFF. The CDR3 bases are TGTGCCAGCAAATCCGGGACTAGCGCTCCGAGTGAGCAGTTCTTC.

This clonotype came up many times. The V gene is TRBV11-2, the J gene TRBJ2-1; TRBD1 is a possible D gene (5 bases). The length of the CDR3 is 11 residues. The germline V gene has CDR1 SGHAT and CDR2 FQNNGV. Trimming shortened V by 3 bases and J by 9 bases, and 6 bases separated the two germline ends. The CDR3 region has the DNA TGTGCCAGCAGCTTGACAGTTGAGCAGTTCTTC. Protein product: CASSLTVEQFF.

This sequence joins TRBV7-2 and TRBJ2-1; 10 positions match TRBD2. The CDR3 spans 15 residues. Germline V gene data show CDR1 as SGHTA and CDR2 as FQGNSA. Trimming at V came to 3 bases and at J to 7 bases, leaving 6 bases not matched to a gene. This CDR3 is CASSLSVAGGNEQFF. As DNA, the CDR3 is TGTGCCAGCAGCTTGTCGGTAGCGGGGGGTAATGAGCAGTTCTTC.

This clonotype was detected only a few times. V gene TRBV20-1 combines with J gene TRBJ1-1; 7 nucleotides match TRBD1. CDR1 DFQATT and CDR2 SNEGSKA come from the germline V gene (reference sequence). The length of the CDR3 is 13 residues. V shed 1 base, J shed 7 bases, and the junction held 6 bases outside the gene matches. The CDR3 reads CSARGIDRVEAFF. DNA for the CDR3: TGCAGTGCTAGAGGGATCGACAGGGTTGAAGCTTTCTTT.

In its sample, this clonotype was seen many times. V and J are TRBV18 and TRBJ1-4, with a weak D call TRBD1 (5 bases). Trimming removed 3 bases from V and 8 bases from J, with 16 bases in between. This CDR3 is 15 amino acids long. Germline values: CDR1 KGHSH, CDR2 LQKENI. CDR3: CASSPPMGGGEKLFF. DNA of the CDR3: TGTGCCAGCTCACCTCCCATGGGGGGAGGAGAAAAACTGTTTTTT.

In its sample, this clonotype was seen many times. The gene calls are TRBV7-9 and TRBJ2-7; D ambiguous. Germline values: CDR1 SEHNR, CDR2 FQNEAQ (reference sequence). The V end lost 3 bases, the J end lost 6 bases, and 9 bases lay between the germline ends. This CDR3 has 12 amino acids. For the CDR3, the DNA is TGTGCCAGCAGCTTCTCCCAGCCCGAGCAGTACTTC. This translates into CASSFSQPEQYF.

This clonotype occurred a few times. This chain joins TRBV29-1 and TRBJ2-1, with 9 bases fitting TRBD2. This CDR3 is built from 15 residues. V trimming: 3 bases; J trimming: 7 bases; junction bases outside the gene matches: 10. CDR1 is SQVTM, CDR2 ANQGSEA, per germline. The CDR3 spells CSVEGPGLASNEQFF. CDR3 nucleotide sequence: TGCAGCGTTGAGGGACCGGGACTAGCTTCTAATGAGCAGTTCTTC.

The V call is TRBV6-1, the J call TRBJ2-7; 9 bases agree with TRBD2. This CDR3 spans 14 amino acids. Germline V gene data show CDR1 as MNHNS and CDR2 as SASEGT. Losses at the gene ends were 2 bases for V and 7 bases for J; bases not matched to a gene: 6. The CDR3 sequence: CASSELGAGGEQYF. The CDR3 DNA sequence: TGTGCCAGCAGTGAACTCGGAGCGGGGGGAGAGCAGTACTTC.

The table lists this clonotype with many counts. The V and J genes are TRBV7-2 and TRBJ2-5; tentatively, D is TRBD1 (5 bases). V was shortened by 1 base and J by 2 bases, with 11 bases between the two germline ends. Germline loops: CDR1 SGHTA, CDR2 FQGNSA. This CDR3 has 15 amino acids. The CDR3 region is CASSLGGSTQETQYF. The CDR3 nucleotides are TGTGCCAGCAGCTTAGGGGGCAGCACACAAGAGACCCAGTACTTC.

At least ten counts were recorded for this clonotype. The chain combines TRBV12-3 or TRBV12-4 with TRBJ2-5, with no clear D. The V end lost 5 bases, the J end lost 5 bases, and 9 bases lay between the germline ends. The CDR3 spans 12 residues. The CDR3 DNA is TGTGCCAGCAGTAAAGAAGGGGAGACCCAGTACTTC. This translates into CASSKEGETQYF.